This T cell receptor beta chain came from a study of cytomegalovirus exposure and HLA in healthy donors. Broader study findings: In a later analysis, productive TCRs from donors in an Asian-associated ancestry cluster reportedly carried fewer N-insertions than the cohort mean.

The primer mix had 60 Vbeta and 13 Jbeta primers. Generated by immunoSEQ multiplex PCR, the TCRdb table keeps only in-frame clones and is missing some. This sample has tens of thousands of clones; 70% to 85% occur once, and the top ten carry about 3%. Germline CDR1 is MDHEN and CDR2 is SYDVKM. Trimming at V came to 6 bases and at J to 10 bases, leaving 11 bases not matched to a gene. The CDR3 contains 15 residues. About this clone: What it recognizes is unknown.

Material for sequencing was PBMCs. The V call is TRBV28, the J call TRBJ1-6, with 8 nucleotides matching TRBD1. The receptor comes from a man aged 45 to 65 in good health and CMV-seronegative. This CDR3 reads CASSPGGQVGSPLHF. In DNA, the CDR3 is TGTGCCAGCAGCCCGGGGGGACAGGTTGGCTCACCCCTCCACTTT.